Here is one T cell receptor beta chain with its context. Germline assignment: CDR1 SGDLS and CDR2 YYNGEE. The V end was cut by 5 bases, the J end by 3 bases, with 17 bases between. The CDR3 length is 15 residues. TCRdb recomputed calls from the reads with MiXCR, one row per CDR3 protein. Of 200,000 to 250,000 distinct CDR3 sequences in the sample, roughly 22% were seen once. This sample is drawn from a study of T cell repertoires in cytomegalovirus infection. Material: CD8+ T cells from PBMCs. This TCR derives from a human donor in good health (CMV status not recorded). Some clones in this sample may be carry-over from other donors' samples. The rearrangement joins TRBV9 to TRBJ1-2; D is undetermined. In DNA, the CDR3 is TGTGCCAGCAGTAGGCCAGGCGGTGATGACTATGGCTACACCTTC. Protein product: CASSRPGGDDYGYTF.